A single sample gave rise to the 29 T cell receptor beta chains below, sequenced in a study of shared clonotypes between healthy human individuals. Sequencing was performed with immunoSEQ multiplex PCR; in TCRdb, only in-frame clones are kept and a portion is missing. Found here are 1.5 million to 2.5 million clones, about 94% of them singletons; the top ten hold 1% to 1.5%. CD45RO-negative, CCR7-positively selected cells formed the naive CD8 fraction, excluding terminally differentiated effector memory CD45RA+ cells. Sequencing was performed on naive CD8+ T cells sorted from blood. The receptor set was obtained from a young man in good health.

This chain connects TRBV7-9 to TRBJ2-1, with D perhaps assigned TRBD1 or TRBD2 (5 bases each). CDR3 size: 14 residues. Trimming took 5 bases from V and 3 from J, leaving 11 bases between them. Germline V CDR1 and CDR2: SEHNR, FQNEAQ (reference sequence). This chain's CDR3 is CASSDRDGYNEQFF. CDR3 nucleotide sequence: TGTGCCAGCAGCGACCGGGACGGCTACAATGAGCAGTTCTTC.

The V gene is TRBV5-1, the J gene TRBJ2-7; possibly TRBD2 for D (6 bases). V was pared by 6 bases and J by 2 bases, with 18 bases between. Germline V CDR1 and CDR2: SGHRS, YFSETQ. The CDR3 sequence is 15 residues long. CDR3 protein: CASNSEGSSPYEQYF. The CDR3 nucleotides are TGCGCCAGCAACTCGGAGGGGAGTTCGCCCTACGAGCAGTACTTC.

In the case of this clone: The same CDR3 arises from other DNA sequences in this sample as well. V is TRBV11-2 and J is TRBJ2-7, with a weak D call TRBD2 (5 bases). Trimming shortened V by 5 bases and J by 4 bases, and 12 bases separated the two germline ends. The germline CDR1 and CDR2 sequences are SGHAT and FQNNGV. The CDR3 contains 13 residues. CDR3 DNA sequence: TGTGCCAGCAGCCCATCGGGGATTTACGAGCAGTACTTC. Residues: CASSPSGIYEQYF. Filled out from reference TRBV11-2 and TRBJ2-7, the complete variable domain reads EAGVAQSPRYKIIEKRQSVAFWCNPISGHATLYWYQQILGQGPKLLIQFQNNGVVDDSQLPKDRFSAERLKGVDSTLKIQPAKLEDSAVYLCASSPSGIYEQYFGPGTRLTVT.

The CDR3 reads CASSLSGTDSYNEQFF. In nucleotides, the CDR3 is TGCGCCAGCAGCTTATCCGGGACAGATTCCTACAATGAGCAGTTCTTC. This chain joins TRBV5-1 and TRBJ2-1; the match to TRBD1 covers 7 bases. With V trimmed by 2 bases and J by 1 base, 6 bases remained unmatched. The CDR3 is 16 amino acids. From germline, CDR1 is SGHRS and CDR2 YFSETQ.

There are a few counts of this clone. The same CDR3 arises from other DNA sequences in this sample as well. V is TRBV28 and J is TRBJ1-5; possible D gene TRBD1, 5 bases. CDR1 is MDHEN, CDR2 SYDVKM, per germline. The CDR3 sequence is 13 residues long. V lost 2 bases and J 6 bases, leaving 8 bases between the germline ends. CDR3 region: CASSLGGSQPQHF. CDR3 nucleotide sequence: TGTGCCAGCAGTTTAGGGGGAAGTCAGCCCCAGCATTTT. The full variable domain, with the rest looked up from reference TRBV28 and TRBJ1-5, is DVKVTQSSRYLVKRTGEKVFLECVQDMDHENMFWYRQDPGLGLRLIYFSYDVKMKEKGDIPEGYSVSREKKERFSLILESASTNQTSMYLCASSLGGSQPQHFGDGTRLSIL.

The V call is TRBV7-9, the J call TRBJ1-2; D is unclear. Germline CDR1 reads SEHNR; CDR2 reads FQNEAQ (reference sequence). CDR3 size: 14 residues. V dropped 1 base and J dropped 3 bases, with 9 bases sitting between them. CDR3 nucleotides: TGTGCCAGCAGCTTAGGTGGGAGCTACTATGGCTACACCTTC. Translated: CASSLGGSYYGYTF. Full variable domain (outside the CDR3, taken from reference TRBV7-9 and TRBJ1-2): DTGVSQNPRHKITKRGQNVTFRCDPISEHNRLYWYRQTLGQGPEFLTYFQNEAQLEKSRLLSDRFSAERPKGSFSTLEIQRTEQGDSAMYLCASSLGGSYYGYTFGSGTRLTVV.

This clone was detected only once. The chain links TRBV5-1 to TRBJ2-1; 10 nucleotides match TRBD2. This CDR3 contains 16 residues. CDR1 and CDR2 (germline): SGHRS, YFSETQ. The V segment lost 0 bases and the J segment 7 bases; nucleotides outside the gene matches: 7. CDR3 in amino acids: CASSLADISGGNEQFF. In DNA, the CDR3 is TGCGCCAGCAGCTTGGCCGATATTAGCGGGGGGAATGAGCAGTTCTTC.

The CDR3 DNA reads TGTGCCAGCAATTCCCCGGGACAGGGCTATTACGAGCAGTACTTC. Amino acid sequence: CASNSPGQGYYEQYF. This rearrangement joins TRBV2 to TRBJ2-7, with 9 positions matching TRBD1. In germline, CDR1 is SNHLY, CDR2 FYNNEI. Trimming removed 7 bases from V and 4 bases from J; junction bases left unmatched: 11. CDR3 length: 15 residues.

The rearrangement links TRBV27 to TRBJ1-6; D uncertain. This CDR3 comprises 16 residues. Trimming removed 2 bases at V and 0 bases at J, with 8 bases between. Germline V gene data show CDR1 as MNHEY and CDR2 as SMNVEV (reference sequence). The CDR3 reads CASSLRAGSYNSPLHF. The DNA of the CDR3 is TGTGCCAGCAGTTTAAGGGCAGGCTCCTATAATTCACCCCTCCACTTT.

The gene calls are TRBV9 and TRBJ1-1; no clear D gene. This CDR3 spans 15 amino acids. The germline gives CDR1 SGDLS, CDR2 YYNGEE. Trimming took 0 bases from V and 5 from J, leaving 14 bases between them. CDR3 in amino acids: CASSVGGFQTTEAFF. CDR3 coding DNA: TGTGCCAGCAGCGTAGGGGGTTTCCAGACAACTGAAGCTTTCTTT.

This clone came up once. This chain uses TRBV4-1 with TRBJ1-1; D is unresolved. V was shortened by 0 bases and J by 0 bases, with 8 bases between the two germline ends. The CDR3 spans 15 residues. CDR1 MGHRA and CDR2 YSYEKL come from the germline V gene. The CDR3 DNA follows: TGCGCCAGCAGCCAAGATGTCACATTGAACACTGAAGCTTTCTTT. Its protein is CASSQDVTLNTEAFF.

The rearrangement uses TRBV19 and TRBJ2-7, with 11 bases matching TRBD2. This CDR3 has 16 residues. Germline CDR1 LNHDA, CDR2 SQIVND (reference sequence). V shed 8 bases, J shed 3 bases, and the junction held 12 bases outside the gene matches. The CDR3 is CASASTGTSGLYEQYF. CDR3 nucleotides: TGTGCCAGTGCTTCTACCGGGACTAGCGGACTCTACGAGCAGTACTTC.

The genes are TRBV13 and TRBJ1-6; 7 bases agree with TRBD1. Germline V gene sequence: CDR1 PRHDT, CDR2 FYEKMQ (reference sequence). This CDR3 has 17 amino acids. The J segment lost 6 bases and the V segment lost 2 bases, leaving 10 bases of the junction unmatched. In DNA, the CDR3 is TGTGCCAGCAGCTTACTCACGCAGGGGGTGATTAATTCACCCCTCCACTTT. It codes for CASSLLTQGVINSPLHF. The full variable domain, in which reference TRBV13 and TRBJ1-6 provide the parts outside the CDR3, is AAGVIQSPRHLIKEKRETATLKCYPIPRHDTVYWYQQGPGQDPQFLISFYEKMQSDKGSIPDRFSAQQFSDYHSELNMSSLELGDSALYFCASSLLTQGVINSPLHFGNGTRLTVT.

The gene calls are TRBV9 and TRBJ2-1, with D unresolved. Trimming took off 3 bases at V and 9 bases at J, with 7 bases between the two ends. Per germline, CDR1 SGDLS and CDR2 YYNGEE. The CDR3 covers 11 residues. The CDR3 here is CASSGRSEQFF. Written as DNA, the CDR3 is TGTGCCAGCAGCGGTAGGAGTGAGCAGTTCTTC.

This sequence joins TRBV11-2 and TRBJ2-3; 11 bases map to TRBD2. The CDR3 length is 18 residues. The V segment lost 2 bases and the J segment 2 bases; nucleotides outside the gene matches: 9. Germline values: CDR1 SGHAT, CDR2 FQNNGV. CDR3 bases: TGTGCCAGCAGCTTAATAGACCTTAGCGGGAGGGACACAGATACGCAGTATTTT. As protein: CASSLIDLSGRDTDTQYF.

This sequence joins TRBV27 and TRBJ1-6; 8 bases line up with TRBD1. The CDR3 contains 15 residues. Trimming took 3 bases from V and 8 from J; bases not matched to a gene: 6. Looked up from germline, CDR1 is MNHEY and CDR2 is SMNVEV (reference sequence). The CDR3 region has the DNA TGTGCCAGCAGTTTCGGGACAGGTTCTGATTCACCCCTCCACTTT. Protein product: CASSFGTGSDSPLHF.

Concerning this clone itself: The same CDR3 arises from other DNA sequences in this sample as well. This chain connects TRBV5-6 to TRBJ1-4, with D uncertain. The germline V gene has CDR1 SGHDT and CDR2 YYEEEE. Trimming removed 0 bases from V and 7 bases from J, with 4 bases in between. CDR3 length equals 12 residues. The CDR3, as DNA: TGTGCCAGCAGCTTGGGATCTGAAAAACTGTTTTTT. This codes for CASSLGSEKLFF.

The chain employs TRBV28 and TRBJ1-4, with D perhaps TRBD1 (5 bases). V dropped 2 bases and J dropped 7 bases, with 14 bases sitting between them. Germline values: CDR1 MDHEN, CDR2 SYDVKM. The CDR3 covers 15 residues. This CDR3 reads CASSLVPGIGEKLFF. The CDR3 region has the DNA TGTGCCAGCAGTTTAGTCCCAGGGATAGGTGAAAAACTGTTTTTT.

The chain links TRBV4-1 to TRBJ2-1; tentative D call: TRBD1 (6 bases). The V end was cut by 2 bases, the J end by 4 bases, with 9 bases between. This CDR3 is built from 14 residues. CDR1 is MGHRA, CDR2 YSYEKL, per germline. This CDR3 reads CASSQWDTYNEQFF. The CDR3 bases are TGCGCCAGCAGCCAATGGGACACTTACAATGAGCAGTTCTTC.

The chain joins TRBV5-6 to TRBJ2-1, with D possibly being TRBD2 (5 bases). Germline V gene data show CDR1 as SGHDT and CDR2 as YYEEEE. The V and J ends lost 7 bases and 6 bases respectively, with 17 bases between them. The CDR3 is 14 residues long. The CDR3 coding sequence is TGTGCCAGCGGTATATTCGGAACTAGCAATGAGCAGTTCTTC. Protein product: CASGIFGTSNEQFF.

The V gene is TRBV2, the J gene TRBJ2-7, with TRBD2 identical over 7 bases. Germline lookup yields CDR1 SNHLY and CDR2 FYNNEI. This CDR3 has 14 amino acids. V lost 3 bases and J lost 3; bases outside the gene matches: 5. CDR3 in DNA: TGTGCCAGCAGTGAGTGGGCGGGGGACTACGAGCAGTACTTC. It yields the protein CASSEWAGDYEQYF.

This chain links TRBV28 with TRBJ1-4; D not certain. The germline V and J ends were trimmed by 8 bases and 7 bases, with 17 bases remaining between them. Germline CDR1 reads MDHEN; CDR2 reads SYDVKM. The CDR3 spans 14 residues. CDR3 amino acids: CASGINNRGEKLFF. Here the CDR3 DNA reads TGTGCCAGCGGAATAAATAACCGAGGTGAAAAACTGTTTTTT.

Here the CDR3 reads CSVQGPDTQYF. The CDR3, as DNA: TGCAGCGTCCAGGGTCCAGATACGCAGTATTTT. The chain is built from TRBV29-1 and TRBJ2-3; TRBD1 is a possible D gene (5 bases). V was pared by 6 bases and J by 4 bases, with 8 bases between. This CDR3 has 11 residues. CDR1 is SQVTM and CDR2 is ANQGSEA in the germline V gene.

This chain connects TRBV11-2 to TRBJ2-5; D is undetermined. Deletions cut 3 bases from V and 2 bases from J, with 10 bases between. The CDR3 runs 14 residues. The germline CDR1 and CDR2 sequences are SGHAT and FQNNGV. CDR3: CASSLGVGQETQYF. CDR3 DNA sequence: TGTGCCAGCAGCTTGGGTGTGGGACAAGAGACCCAGTACTTC.

The chain recombines TRBV11-2 with TRBJ2-1; a weak D match, TRBD1 (5 bases). Trimming left V 4 bases short and J 0 bases short, with 10 bases between. In germline, CDR1 is SGHAT, CDR2 FQNNGV. This CDR3 region has 15 residues. The CDR3 sequence: CASSSTGSSYNEQFF. The CDR3 region has the DNA TGTGCCAGCAGCTCCACAGGTAGCTCCTACAATGAGCAGTTCTTC.

The rearrangement joins TRBV7-8 to TRBJ2-1, with 13 positions matching TRBD2. The V and J ends lost 5 bases and 8 bases, in that order; junction bases with no gene match: 6. The CDR3 totals 15 residues. The germline V gene has CDR1 SGHVS and CDR2 FQNEAQ. Here the CDR3 DNA reads TGTGCCAGCAGCCCAGGGACTAGCGGGATGGATGAGCAGTTCTTC. It specifies CASSPGTSGMDEQFF.

This rearrangement joins TRBV9 to TRBJ2-1, with no clear D. The CDR3 length is 14 residues. The germline V gene has CDR1 SGDLS and CDR2 YYNGEE. Trimming cost V 4 bases and J 0 bases, with 8 bases left between them. CDR3 residues: CASSSISSYNEQFF. DNA of the CDR3: TGTGCCAGCAGCTCTATTAGCTCCTACAATGAGCAGTTCTTC.

V is TRBV4-1 and J is TRBJ2-5, with a weak D call TRBD1 (6 bases). With 4 bases removed from V and 5 bases from J, the gap between germline ends came to 20 bases. The length of the CDR3 is 16 residues. Per germline, CDR1 MGHRA and CDR2 YSYEKL. The CDR3 region is CASSRAGTSALETQYF. The CDR3 DNA follows: TGCGCCAGCAGCCGAGCCGGGACATCGGCCCTGGAGACCCAGTACTTC.

The genes are TRBV10-1 and TRBJ2-2; D may be TRBD2 (5 bases). Germline assignment: CDR1 WNHNN and CDR2 SYGVQD (reference sequence). V was shortened by 3 bases and J by 5 bases, with 7 bases between the two germline ends. CDR3 length: 13 amino acids. CDR3 sequence reads: CASSEKRTGELFF. The CDR3, as DNA: TGCGCCAGCAGTGAAAAGCGGACCGGGGAGCTGTTTTTT.